The following is a T cell receptor beta chain sequence with its context. The data belong to a study of identical twins. MiXCR, applied by TCRdb to the 5' RACE reads, yields one record per CDR3 protein. The data contain fewer than 500,000 distinct CDR3 sequences, roughly 13% of them singletons. Germline lookup yields CDR1 SGHTA and CDR2 FQGNSA. This CDR3 region has 15 residues. V shed 6 bases, J shed 3 bases, and the junction held 8 bases outside the gene matches. Another study also made use of these data, one on yellow fever vaccine responses in identical twins.

This clonotype originated in a woman younger than 35 in good health. This rearrangement joins TRBV7-2 to TRBJ2-1; TRBD2 matches 7 bases. Source material: CD4+ T cells sorted from blood. CDR3 sequence: CASRISGDRYNEQFF. The CDR3 nucleotides read TGTGCCAGCAGAATAAGCGGGGATCGCTACAATGAGCAGTTCTTC.